The present T cell receptor beta chain was sequenced within a study of spatial heterogeneity in lung cancer. Time point here: sample taken at primary tumor resection. The study tagged each TCR cDNA molecule with a unique molecular identifier. TCRdb itself ran the 5' RACE reads through MiXCR, one entry per CDR3 protein. Among more than 8,000 distinct CDR3 sequences listed, around 11% were seen once. On this clonotype: Antigen: not known.

Study-wide results and caveats: One measure, the expanded intratumoral alpha and beta TCR count, tracked tumor mutation counts.

Germline CDR1 and CDR2: SEHNR and FQNEAQ (reference sequence). The CDR3 runs to 13 residues. V was shortened by 4 bases and J by 0 bases, with 4 bases between the two germline ends. This material consisted of lung tumor tissue, taken at surgery. This chain joins TRBV7-9 and TRBJ1-3, with D unresolved. The source is a female donor with early-stage non-small cell lung cancer. For the CDR3, the DNA is TGTGCCAGCAGCTCTAGCTCTGGAAACACCATATATTTT. Its protein is CASSSSSGNTIYF.